Presented here are 10 T cell receptor beta chains from one specimen sequenced in a study of CD8+CD57+ T cells in acquired aplastic anemia. CD8+CD57+ cell expansion, shown by flow cytometry, had occurred in the patients selected for sequencing. It was genomic DNA that served as the template for profiling TCR beta VDJ and CDR3. MiXCR was run by TCRdb on the reads, yielding one entry per CDR3 protein. The sample has about 150,000 distinct CDR3 sequences, 52% seen once. The sample was sorted CD4+, CD8+, or CD8+CD57+ T cells (not recorded which) from PBMCs. Every receptor here comes from a human donor with aplastic anemia.

About this clonotype: Since a much larger clone is just one base distant, this may be a read error. The chain carries TRBV6-2 or TRBV6-3 and TRBJ2-7; 15 nucleotides match TRBD2. Trimming cost V 6 bases and J 7 bases; bases outside gene matches: 7. The CDR3 contains 15 residues. CDR1 is MNHEY, CDR2 SVGEGT, per germline. CDR3 residues: CASSQRTSGGDEQYF. CDR3 DNA: TGTGCCAGCAGCCAAAGGACTAGCGGGGGGGATGAGCAGTACTTC.

For this clonotype: A much bigger clone sits one base away, suggesting this may be a read error. As the CDR3 is not closed by the conserved phenylalanine or tryptophan, this likely results from a read error. This chain uses TRBV4-1 with TRBJ1-5; no reliable D call. In germline, CDR1 is MGHRA, CDR2 YSYEKL. The V gene lost 4 bases and the J gene lost 5 bases, with 15 bases spanning the gap. The CDR3 is 15 amino acids. DNA for the CDR3: TGCGCCAGCAGCCGCTATCTCGGGGAGGATCAGCCCCAGCATTAT. It is translated as CASSRYLGEDQPQHY.

CDR3 nucleotides: TGTGCCAGCAGCATCGGACAGGTCTGGGACGAGCAGTACTTC. Translation gives CASSIGQVWDEQYF. The J gene is TRBJ2-7, the V gene TRBV5-5, with 7 bases lining up with TRBD1. V gave up 4 bases and J gave up 5 bases; unmatched junction bases: 9. In germline, CDR1 is SGHKS, CDR2 YYEKEE (reference sequence). The CDR3 totals 14 residues.

V is TRBV7-9 and J is TRBJ2-5, with D tentatively TRBD1 or TRBD2 (6 bases each). Trimming cost V 5 bases and J 1 base, with 14 bases left between them. CDR1 SEHNR and CDR2 FQNEAQ come from the germline V gene (reference sequence). The CDR3 totals 15 residues. The CDR3 sequence is CASSQGGTTQETQYF. The CDR3 DNA is TGTGCCAGCAGCCAAGGAGGGACAACCCAAGAGACCCAGTACTTC.

This chain uses TRBV7-3 with TRBJ2-7; no definite D call. CDR3 length: 13 amino acids. Trimming removed 2 bases from V and 3 bases from J, with 8 bases in between. Germline V gene sequence: CDR1 SGHTA, CDR2 FQGTGA. The CDR3 is CASSLDALYEQYF. The CDR3 bases are TGTGCCAGCAGCTTAGATGCCCTCTACGAGCAGTACTTC.

This clonotype was observed many times. V and J are TRBV4-1 and TRBJ2-7; 10 nucleotides line up with TRBD1. This CDR3 has 15 residues. V was clipped by 2 bases and J by 2 bases; unmatched bases: 3. Germline CDR1 and CDR2: MGHRA and YSYEKL. The CDR3 nucleotides are TGCGCCAGCAGCCAACTAGGACAGGGGGCCTACGAGCAGTACTTC. Protein product: CASSQLGQGAYEQYF.

The chain has TRBV10-2 and TRBJ1-6, with 7 bases lining up with TRBD1. The germline V gene has CDR1 WSHSY and CDR2 SAAADI. V shed 3 bases, J shed 6 bases, and the junction held 8 bases outside the gene matches. The CDR3 length is 16 residues. The CDR3 sequence is CASSDLTGIGNSPLHF. CDR3 nucleotide sequence: TGCGCCAGCAGTGACCTGACAGGGATAGGTAATTCACCCCTCCACTTT.

This clonotype occurred many times. The rearrangement links TRBV7-9 to TRBJ2-1; 9 positions agree with TRBD1. CDR1 and CDR2 (germline): SEHNR, FQNEAQ (reference sequence). V lost 9 bases and J lost 2; bases outside the gene matches: 5. CDR3 length equals 14 residues. This chain's CDR3 is CASRGTGPYNEQFF. The CDR3 nucleotides are TGTGCCAGTCGGGGGACAGGGCCCTACAATGAGCAGTTCTTC.

The J gene is TRBJ2-5, the V gene TRBV2; D gene uncertain. Germline CDR1 and CDR2: SNHLY and FYNNEI. The germline V and J ends were trimmed by 4 bases and 6 bases, with 12 bases remaining between them. This CDR3 contains 13 residues. The CDR3 DNA sequence: TGTGCCAGCAGTGTTCCAAATAAGCAGACCCAGTACTTC. Encoded protein: CASSVPNKQTQYF.

The table lists this clonotype with a few counts. V and J are TRBV10-3 and TRBJ1-1; D is perhaps TRBD1 (5 bases). Trimming left V 8 bases short and J 6 bases short, with 25 bases between. Germline loops: CDR1 ENHRY, CDR2 SYGVKD. This CDR3 is 16 amino acids long. The CDR3 reads CAISEEGGVGLAEAFF. As DNA, the CDR3 is TGTGCCATCTCCGAGGAGGGAGGGGTAGGTTTAGCTGAAGCTTTCTTT.